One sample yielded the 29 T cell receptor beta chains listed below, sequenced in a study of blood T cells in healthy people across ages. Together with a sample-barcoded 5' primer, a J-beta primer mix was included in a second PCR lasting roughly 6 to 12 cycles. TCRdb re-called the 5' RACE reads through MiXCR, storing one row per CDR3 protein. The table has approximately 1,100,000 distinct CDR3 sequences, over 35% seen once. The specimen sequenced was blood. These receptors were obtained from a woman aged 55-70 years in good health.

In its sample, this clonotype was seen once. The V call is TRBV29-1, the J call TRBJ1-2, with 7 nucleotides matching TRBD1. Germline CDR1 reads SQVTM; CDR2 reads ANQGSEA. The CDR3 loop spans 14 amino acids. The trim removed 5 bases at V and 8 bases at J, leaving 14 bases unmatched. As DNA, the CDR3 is TGCAGCGTTCCCTTAACAGGGGCGGTTTCCGGCTACACCTTC. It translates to CSVPLTGAVSGYTF.

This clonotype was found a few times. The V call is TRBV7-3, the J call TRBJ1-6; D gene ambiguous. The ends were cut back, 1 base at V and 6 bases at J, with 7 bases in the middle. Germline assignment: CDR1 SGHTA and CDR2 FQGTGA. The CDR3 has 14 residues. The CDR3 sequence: CASSLNRGNSPLHF. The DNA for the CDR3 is TGTGCCAGCAGCTTAAATCGGGGTAATTCACCCCTCCACTTT.

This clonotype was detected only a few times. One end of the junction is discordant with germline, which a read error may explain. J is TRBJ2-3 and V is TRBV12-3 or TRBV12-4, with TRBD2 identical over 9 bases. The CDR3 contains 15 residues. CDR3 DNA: TGTGCCAGCAGGTTAGCGGGAGCTAGCACAGATACGCAGTATTTT. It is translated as CASRLAGASTDTQYF.

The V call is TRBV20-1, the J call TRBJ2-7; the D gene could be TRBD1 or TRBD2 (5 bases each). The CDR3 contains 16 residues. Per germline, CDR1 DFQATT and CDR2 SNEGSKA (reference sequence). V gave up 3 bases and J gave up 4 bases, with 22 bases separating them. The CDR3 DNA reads TGCAGTGCTAGGTCTCGCCCAGGGACGTTTGGTTACGAGCAGTACTTC. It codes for CSARSRPGTFGYEQYF.

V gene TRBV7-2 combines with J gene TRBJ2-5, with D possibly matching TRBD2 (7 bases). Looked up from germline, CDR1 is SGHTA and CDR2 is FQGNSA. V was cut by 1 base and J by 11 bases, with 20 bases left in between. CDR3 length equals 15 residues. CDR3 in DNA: TGTGCCAGCAGCTTAGACGGCCGCGGGGGCACTGAGCAGTACTTC. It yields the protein CASSLDGRGGTEQYF. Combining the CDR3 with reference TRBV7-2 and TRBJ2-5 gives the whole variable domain GAGVSQSPSNKVTEKGKDVELRCDPISGHTALYWYRQSLGQGLEFLIYFQGNSAPDKSGLPSDRFSAERTGGSVSTLTIQRTQQEDSAVYLCASSLDGRGGTEQYFGPGTRLLVL.

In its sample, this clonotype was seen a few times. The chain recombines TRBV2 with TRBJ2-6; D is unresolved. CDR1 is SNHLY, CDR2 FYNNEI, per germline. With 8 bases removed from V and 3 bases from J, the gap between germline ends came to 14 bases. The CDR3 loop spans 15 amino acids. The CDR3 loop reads CASQTAANGANVLTF. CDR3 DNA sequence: TGTGCCAGCCAAACTGCAGCGAATGGGGCCAACGTCCTGACTTTC.

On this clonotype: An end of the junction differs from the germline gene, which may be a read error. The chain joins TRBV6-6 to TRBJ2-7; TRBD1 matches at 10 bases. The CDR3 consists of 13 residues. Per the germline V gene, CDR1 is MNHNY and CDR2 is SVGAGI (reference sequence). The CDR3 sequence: CTSGTGESYEQYF. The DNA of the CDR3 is TGTACCAGCGGGACAGGGGAATCCTACGAGCAGTACTTC.

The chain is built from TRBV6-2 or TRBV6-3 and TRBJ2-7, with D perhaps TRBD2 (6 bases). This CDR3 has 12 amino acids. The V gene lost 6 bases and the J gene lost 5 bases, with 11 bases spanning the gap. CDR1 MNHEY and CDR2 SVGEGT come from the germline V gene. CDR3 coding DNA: TGTGCCAGCAGACTCACTAGCAACGAGCAGTACTTC. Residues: CASRLTSNEQYF.

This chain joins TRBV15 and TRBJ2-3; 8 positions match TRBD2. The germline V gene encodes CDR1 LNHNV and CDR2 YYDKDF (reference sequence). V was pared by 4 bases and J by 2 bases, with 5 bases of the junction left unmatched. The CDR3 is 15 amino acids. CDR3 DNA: TGTGCCACCAGCACCGGGACTAGTACCACAGATACGCAGTATTTT. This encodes CATSTGTSTTDTQYF.

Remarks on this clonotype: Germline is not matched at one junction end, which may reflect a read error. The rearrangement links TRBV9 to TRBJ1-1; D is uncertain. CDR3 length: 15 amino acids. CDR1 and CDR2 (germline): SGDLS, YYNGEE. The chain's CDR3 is CASSVVGSENAEAFF. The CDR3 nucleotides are TGTGCCAGCAGCGTAGTTGGCAGCGAGAACGCTGAAGCTTTCTTT. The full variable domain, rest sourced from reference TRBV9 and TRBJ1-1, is DSGVTQTPKHLITATGQRVTLRCSPRSGDLSVYWYQQSLDQGLQFLIQYYNGEERAKGNILERFSAQQFPDLHSELNLSSLELGDSALYFCASSVVGSENAEAFFGQGTRLTVV.

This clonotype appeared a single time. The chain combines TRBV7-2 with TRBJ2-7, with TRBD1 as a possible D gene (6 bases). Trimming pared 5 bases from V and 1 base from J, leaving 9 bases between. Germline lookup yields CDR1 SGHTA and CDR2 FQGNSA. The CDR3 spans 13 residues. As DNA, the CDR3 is TGTGCCAGCAGCAGACAGGAATCCTACGAGCAGTACTTC. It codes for CASSRQESYEQYF.

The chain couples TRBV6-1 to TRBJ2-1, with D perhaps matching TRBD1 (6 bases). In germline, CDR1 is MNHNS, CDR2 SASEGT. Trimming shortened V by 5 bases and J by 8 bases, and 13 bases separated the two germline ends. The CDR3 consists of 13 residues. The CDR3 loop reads CASSKTGFDEQFF. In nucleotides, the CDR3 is TGTGCCAGCAGTAAAACAGGGTTTGATGAGCAGTTCTTC.

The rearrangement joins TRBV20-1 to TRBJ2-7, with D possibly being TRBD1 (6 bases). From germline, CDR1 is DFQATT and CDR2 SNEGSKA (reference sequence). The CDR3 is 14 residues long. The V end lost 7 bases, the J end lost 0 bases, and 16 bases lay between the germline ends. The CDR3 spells CSVRVGTSSYEQYF. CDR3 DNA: TGCAGTGTCAGAGTCGGGACAAGCTCCTACGAGCAGTACTTC.

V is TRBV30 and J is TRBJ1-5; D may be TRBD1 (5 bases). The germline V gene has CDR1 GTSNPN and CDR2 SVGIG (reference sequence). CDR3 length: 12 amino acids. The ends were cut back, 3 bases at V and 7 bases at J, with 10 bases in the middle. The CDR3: CAWRVGVQPQHF. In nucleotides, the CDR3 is TGTGCCTGGAGGGTAGGGGTACAGCCCCAGCATTTT.

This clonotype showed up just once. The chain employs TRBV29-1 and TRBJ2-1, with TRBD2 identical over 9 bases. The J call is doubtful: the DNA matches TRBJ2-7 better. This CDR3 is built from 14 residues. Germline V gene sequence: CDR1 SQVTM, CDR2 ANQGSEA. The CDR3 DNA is TGCAGCACCACCGGGACTAGCACATACAATGAGCAGTACTTC. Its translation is CSTTGTSTYNEQYF.

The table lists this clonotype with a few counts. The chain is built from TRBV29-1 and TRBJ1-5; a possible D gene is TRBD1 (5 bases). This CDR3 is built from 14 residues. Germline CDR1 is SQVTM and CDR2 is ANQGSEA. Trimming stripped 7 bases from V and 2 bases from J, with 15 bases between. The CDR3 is CSAGPGTGNQPQHF. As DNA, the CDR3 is TGCAGCGCTGGACCCGGGACCGGCAATCAGCCCCAGCATTTT.

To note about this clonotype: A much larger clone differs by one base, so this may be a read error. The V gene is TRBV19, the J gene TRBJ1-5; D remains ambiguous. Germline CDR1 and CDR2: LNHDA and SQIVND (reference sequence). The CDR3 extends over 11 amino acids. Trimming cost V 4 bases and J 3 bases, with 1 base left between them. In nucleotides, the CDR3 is TGTGCCAGTAGTAACAATCAGCCCCAGCATTTT. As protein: CASSNNQPQHF.

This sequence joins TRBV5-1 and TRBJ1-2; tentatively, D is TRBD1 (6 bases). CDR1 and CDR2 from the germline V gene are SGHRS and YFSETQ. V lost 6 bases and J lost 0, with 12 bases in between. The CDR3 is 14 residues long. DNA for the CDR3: TGCGCCAGCACCCCCGGGACAACTAACTATGGCTACACCTTC. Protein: CASTPGTTNYGYTF. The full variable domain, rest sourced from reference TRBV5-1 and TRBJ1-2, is KAGVTQTPRYLIKTRGQQVTLSCSPISGHRSVSWYQQTPGQGLQFLFEYFSETQRNKGNFPGRFSGRQFSNSRSEMNVSTLELGDSALYLCASTPGTTNYGYTFGSGTRLTVV.

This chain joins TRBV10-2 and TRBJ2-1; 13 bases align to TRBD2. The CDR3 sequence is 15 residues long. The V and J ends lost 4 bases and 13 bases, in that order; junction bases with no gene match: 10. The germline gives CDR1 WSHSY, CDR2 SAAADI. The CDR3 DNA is TGCGCCAGCAGTGCGGGACTAGCGGGAAAAGAGACCCAGTTCTTC. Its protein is CASSAGLAGKETQFF.

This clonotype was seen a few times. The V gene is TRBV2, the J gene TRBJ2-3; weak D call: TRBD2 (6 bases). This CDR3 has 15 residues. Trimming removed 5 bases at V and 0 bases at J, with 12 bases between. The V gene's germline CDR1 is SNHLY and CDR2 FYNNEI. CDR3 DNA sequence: TGTGCCAGCAGTCCGGCGGGGTTTAGCACAGATACGCAGTATTTT. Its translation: CASSPAGFSTDTQYF.

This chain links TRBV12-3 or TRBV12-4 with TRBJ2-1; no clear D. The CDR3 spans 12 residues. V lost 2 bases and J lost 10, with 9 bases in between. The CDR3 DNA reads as TGTGCCAGCAGTTTAAGTCGGGCGGAGCAGTTCTTC. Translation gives CASSLSRAEQFF.

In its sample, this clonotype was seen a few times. The CDR3 sequence: CASSPLDRGHEQYF. CDR3 DNA: TGTGCCAGCTCACCACTTGACAGGGGGCACGAGCAGTACTTC. The rearrangement links TRBV18 to TRBJ2-7, with 10 bases lining up with TRBD1. CDR3 size: 14 residues. The germline V gene has CDR1 KGHSH and CDR2 LQKENI. Unmatched junction bases numbered 2, after V lost 1 base and J lost 5 bases.

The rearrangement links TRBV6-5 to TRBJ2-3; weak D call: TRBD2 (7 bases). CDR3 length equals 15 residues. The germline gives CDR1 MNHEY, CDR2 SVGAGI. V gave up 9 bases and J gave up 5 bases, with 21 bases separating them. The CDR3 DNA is TGTGCCAGTTCGGGGGGCGGGATGGCTCGAGATACGCAGTATTTT. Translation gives CASSGGGMARDTQYF.

CDR3 in DNA: TGTGCCAGCGGGGGGACAGGGCGAGGCTACACCTTC. This sequence encodes CASGGTGRGYTF. V usage is TRBV28 and J usage is TRBJ1-2, with 9 bases that match TRBD1. The trim removed 8 bases at V and 8 bases at J, leaving 6 bases unmatched. The CDR3 extends over 12 amino acids. Germline V lookup: CDR1 MDHEN, CDR2 SYDVKM.

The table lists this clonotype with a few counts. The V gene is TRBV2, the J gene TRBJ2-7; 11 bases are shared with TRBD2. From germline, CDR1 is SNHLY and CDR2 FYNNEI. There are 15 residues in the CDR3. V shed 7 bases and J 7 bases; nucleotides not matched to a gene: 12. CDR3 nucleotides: TGTGCCAGCAAGAGACTAGCGGGACCCCGGGGAGAGCAGTACTTC. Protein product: CASKRLAGPRGEQYF.

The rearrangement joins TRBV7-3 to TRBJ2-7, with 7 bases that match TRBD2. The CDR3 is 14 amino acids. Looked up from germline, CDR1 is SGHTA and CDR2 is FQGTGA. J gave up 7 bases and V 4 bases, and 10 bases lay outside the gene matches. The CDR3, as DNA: TGTGCCAGCAGCTCAACTAGCGTTCCGGGAGAGCAGTACTTC. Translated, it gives CASSSTSVPGEQYF.

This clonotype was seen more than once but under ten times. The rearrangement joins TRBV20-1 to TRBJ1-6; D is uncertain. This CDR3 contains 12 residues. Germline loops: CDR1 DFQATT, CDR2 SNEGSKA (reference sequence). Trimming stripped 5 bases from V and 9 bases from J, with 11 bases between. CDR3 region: CSAAERSSPLHF. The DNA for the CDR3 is TGCAGTGCTGCTGAAAGGAGTTCACCCCTCCACTTT.

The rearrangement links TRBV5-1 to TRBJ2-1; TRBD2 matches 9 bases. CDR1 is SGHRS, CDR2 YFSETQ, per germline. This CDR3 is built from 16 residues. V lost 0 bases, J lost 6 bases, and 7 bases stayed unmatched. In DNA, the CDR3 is TGCGCCAGCAGCTTGGGGTGGGGACTAGCCCCCAATGAGCAGTTCTTC. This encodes CASSLGWGLAPNEQFF.

CDR3 residues: CASSRQPHSYEQYF. CDR3 bases: TGTGCCAGCAGTCGACAGCCCCACTCCTACGAGCAGTACTTC. The chain carries TRBV12-3 or TRBV12-4 and TRBJ2-4, with D tentatively TRBD1 (5 bases). The DNA end is a closer match to TRBJ2-7, so the J assignment may be wrong. The CDR3 loop spans 14 amino acids.